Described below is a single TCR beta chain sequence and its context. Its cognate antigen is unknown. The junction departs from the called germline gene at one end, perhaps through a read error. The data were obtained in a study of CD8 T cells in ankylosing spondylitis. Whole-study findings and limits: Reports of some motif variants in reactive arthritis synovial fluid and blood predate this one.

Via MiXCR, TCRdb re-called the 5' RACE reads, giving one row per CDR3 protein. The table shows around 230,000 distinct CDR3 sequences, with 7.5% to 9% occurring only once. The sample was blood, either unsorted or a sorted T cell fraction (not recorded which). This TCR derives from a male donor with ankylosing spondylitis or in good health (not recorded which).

In DNA form, the CDR3 reads TGTGCCAGCAGCCCCCGGGAGGGCCAATCCAAAAGCATTCAGTACTTC. It yields the protein CASSPREGQSKSIQYF. This chain links TRBV7-3 with TRBJ2-4; TRBD2 aligns across 8 bases. Germline V gives CDR1 SGHTA, CDR2 FQGTGA. The CDR3 is 16 residues long.